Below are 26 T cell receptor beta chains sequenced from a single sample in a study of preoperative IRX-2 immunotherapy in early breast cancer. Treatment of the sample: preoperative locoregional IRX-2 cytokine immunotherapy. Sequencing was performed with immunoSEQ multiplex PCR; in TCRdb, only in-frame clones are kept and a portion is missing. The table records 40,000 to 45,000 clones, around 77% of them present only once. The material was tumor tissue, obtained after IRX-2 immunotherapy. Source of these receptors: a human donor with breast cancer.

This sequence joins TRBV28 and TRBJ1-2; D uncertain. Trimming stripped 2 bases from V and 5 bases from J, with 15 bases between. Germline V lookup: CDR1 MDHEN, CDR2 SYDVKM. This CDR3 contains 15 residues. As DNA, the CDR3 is TGTGCCAGCAGTTTAGCGTCAACCTCTGGTTATGGCTACACCTTC. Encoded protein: CASSLASTSGYGYTF.

The CDR3 protein is CASGQGNTEAFF. The CDR3 region has the DNA TGTGCCAGCGGACAGGGGAACACTGAAGCTTTCTTT. The chain carries TRBV6-8 and TRBJ1-1; 8 bases align to TRBD1. CDR1 is MNHGY, CDR2 SAAAGT, per germline. The CDR3 has 12 residues. V gave up 8 bases and J gave up 1 base; unmatched junction bases: 0.

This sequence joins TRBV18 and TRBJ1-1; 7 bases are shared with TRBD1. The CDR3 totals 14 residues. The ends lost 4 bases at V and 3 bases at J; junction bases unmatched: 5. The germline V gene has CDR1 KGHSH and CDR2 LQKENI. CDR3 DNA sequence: TGTGCCAGCTCACAACCAGGGGGAGACACTGAAGCTTTCTTT. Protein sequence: CASSQPGGDTEAFF.

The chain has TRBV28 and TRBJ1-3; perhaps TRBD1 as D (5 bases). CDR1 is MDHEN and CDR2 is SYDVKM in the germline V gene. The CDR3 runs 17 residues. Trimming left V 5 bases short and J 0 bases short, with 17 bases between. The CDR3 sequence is CASSPPSTVPSGNTIYF. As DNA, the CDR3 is TGTGCCAGCAGTCCACCCTCGACAGTCCCCTCTGGAAACACCATATATTTT. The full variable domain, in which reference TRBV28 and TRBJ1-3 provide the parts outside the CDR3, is DVKVTQSSRYLVKRTGEKVFLECVQDMDHENMFWYRQDPGLGLRLIYFSYDVKMKEKGDIPEGYSVSREKKERFSLILESASTNQTSMYLCASSPPSTVPSGNTIYFGEGSWLTVV.

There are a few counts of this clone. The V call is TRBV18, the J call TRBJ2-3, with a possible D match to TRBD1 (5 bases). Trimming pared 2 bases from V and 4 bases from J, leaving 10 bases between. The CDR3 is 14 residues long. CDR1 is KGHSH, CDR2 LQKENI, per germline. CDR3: CASSPVGRADTQYF. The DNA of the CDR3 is TGTGCCAGCTCACCAGTGGGGCGCGCAGATACGCAGTATTTT.

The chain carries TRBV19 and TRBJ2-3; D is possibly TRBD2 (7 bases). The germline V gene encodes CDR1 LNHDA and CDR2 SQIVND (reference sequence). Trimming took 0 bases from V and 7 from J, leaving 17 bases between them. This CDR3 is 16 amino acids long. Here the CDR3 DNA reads TGTGCCAGTAGTATAGATCTGGGAGGGGGGTTAAATACGCAGTATTTT. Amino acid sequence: CASSIDLGGGLNTQYF.

CDR3 residues: CASSDGSLGYGYTF. CDR3 nucleotides: TGTGCCAGCAGTGACGGCAGTTTAGGGTATGGCTACACCTTC. The rearrangement joins TRBV6-8 to TRBJ1-2; D ambiguous. From germline, CDR1 is MNHGY and CDR2 SAAAGT. This CDR3 is built from 14 residues. The V gene lost 5 bases and the J gene lost 5 bases, with 15 bases spanning the gap.

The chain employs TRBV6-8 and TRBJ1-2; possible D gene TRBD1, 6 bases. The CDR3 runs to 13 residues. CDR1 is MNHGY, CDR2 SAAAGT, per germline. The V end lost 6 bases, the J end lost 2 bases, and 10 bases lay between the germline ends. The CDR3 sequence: CASRAGQNYGYTF. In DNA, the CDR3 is TGTGCCAGCAGAGCTGGACAGAACTATGGCTACACCTTC.

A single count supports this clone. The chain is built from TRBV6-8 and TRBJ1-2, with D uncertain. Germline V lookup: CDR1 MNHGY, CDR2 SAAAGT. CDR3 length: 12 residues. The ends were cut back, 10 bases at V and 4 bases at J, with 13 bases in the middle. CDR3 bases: TGTGCCATCAGCCCAGAGACCTATGGCTACACCTTC. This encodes CAISPETYGYTF.

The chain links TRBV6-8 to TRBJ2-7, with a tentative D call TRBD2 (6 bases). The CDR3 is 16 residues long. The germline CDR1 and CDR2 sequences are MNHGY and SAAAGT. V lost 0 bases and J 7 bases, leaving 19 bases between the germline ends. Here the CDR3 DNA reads TGTGCCAGCAGTTACTCGACGCAGGAGGGAAGGAATGAGCAGTACTTC. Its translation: CASSYSTQEGRNEQYF.

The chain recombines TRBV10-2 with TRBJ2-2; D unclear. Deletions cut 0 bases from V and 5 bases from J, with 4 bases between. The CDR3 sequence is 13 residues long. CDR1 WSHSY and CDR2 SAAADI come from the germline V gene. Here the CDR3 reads CASSESGTGELFF. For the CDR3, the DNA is TGCGCCAGCAGTGAGTCGGGTACCGGGGAGCTGTTTTTT.

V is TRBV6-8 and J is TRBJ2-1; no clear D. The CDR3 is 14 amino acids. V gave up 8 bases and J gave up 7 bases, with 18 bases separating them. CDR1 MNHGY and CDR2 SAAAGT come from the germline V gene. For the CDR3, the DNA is TGTGCCAGCCAAACAAGCGCATACCGGAATGAGCAGTTCTTC. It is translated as CASQTSAYRNEQFF.

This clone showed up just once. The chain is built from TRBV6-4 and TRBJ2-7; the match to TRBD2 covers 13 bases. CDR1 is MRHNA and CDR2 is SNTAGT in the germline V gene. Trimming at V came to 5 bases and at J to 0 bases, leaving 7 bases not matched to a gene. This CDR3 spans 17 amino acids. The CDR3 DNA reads TGTGCCAGCAGTCCGGGGACTAGCGGGATCAGCTCCTACGAGCAGTACTTC. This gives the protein CASSPGTSGISSYEQYF.

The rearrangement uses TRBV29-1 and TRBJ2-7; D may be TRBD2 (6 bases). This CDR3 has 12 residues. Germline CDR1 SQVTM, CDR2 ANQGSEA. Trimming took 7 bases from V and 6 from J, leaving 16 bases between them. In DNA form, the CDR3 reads TGCAGCGGGACGACCTGGGGACTCGAGCAGTACTTC. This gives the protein CSGTTWGLEQYF.

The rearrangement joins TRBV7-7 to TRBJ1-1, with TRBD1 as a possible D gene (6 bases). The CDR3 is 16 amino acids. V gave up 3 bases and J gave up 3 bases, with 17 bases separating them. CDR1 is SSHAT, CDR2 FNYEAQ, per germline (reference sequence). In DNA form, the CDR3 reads TGTGCCAGCAGCTTGGGGCAGGGGAGGGTGTACACTGAAGCTTTCTTT. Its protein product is CASSLGQGRVYTEAFF.

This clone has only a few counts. CDR3 loop: CASRATAAYEQYF. Here the CDR3 DNA reads TGTGCCAGCAGAGCTACAGCCGCCTACGAGCAGTACTTC. This chain uses TRBV6-8 with TRBJ2-7; D gene ambiguous. From germline, CDR1 is MNHGY and CDR2 SAAAGT. The V end lost 6 bases, the J end lost 2 bases, and 11 bases lay between the germline ends. The CDR3 extends over 13 amino acids.

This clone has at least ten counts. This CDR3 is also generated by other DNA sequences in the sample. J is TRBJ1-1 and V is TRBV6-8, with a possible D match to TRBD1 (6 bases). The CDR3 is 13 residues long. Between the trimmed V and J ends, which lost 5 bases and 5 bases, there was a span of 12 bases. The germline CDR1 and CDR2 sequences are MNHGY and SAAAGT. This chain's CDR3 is CASSLNRDTEAFF. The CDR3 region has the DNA TGTGCCAGCAGTCTAAACAGGGATACTGAAGCTTTCTTT.

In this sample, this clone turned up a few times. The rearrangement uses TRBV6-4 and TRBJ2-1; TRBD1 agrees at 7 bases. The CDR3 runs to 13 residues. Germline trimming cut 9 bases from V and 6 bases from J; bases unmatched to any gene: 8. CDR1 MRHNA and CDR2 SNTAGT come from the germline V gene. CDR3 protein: CASVPTGSNEQFF. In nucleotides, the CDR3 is TGTGCCAGTGTCCCGACAGGGAGCAATGAGCAGTTCTTC.

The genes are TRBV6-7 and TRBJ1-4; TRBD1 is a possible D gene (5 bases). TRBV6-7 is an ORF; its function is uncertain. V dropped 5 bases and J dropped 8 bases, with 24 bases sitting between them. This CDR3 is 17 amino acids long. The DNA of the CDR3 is TGTGCCAGCAGTGAAGCCTACAGGACACCCCCGAGGGAAAAACTGTTTTTT. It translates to CASSEAYRTPPREKLFF.

The CDR3 sequence: CSAAEQGGNSPLHF. In DNA form, the CDR3 reads TGCAGCGCCGCCGAACAGGGAGGGAATTCACCCCTCCACTTT. This chain connects TRBV29-1 to TRBJ1-6; tentatively, D is TRBD1 (6 bases). The CDR3 consists of 14 residues. With 7 bases removed from V and 7 bases from J, the gap between germline ends came to 17 bases. The germline CDR1 and CDR2 sequences are SQVTM and ANQGSEA.

The CDR3 nucleotides read TGTGCCAGCAGCTCCCGGGACAGGGTCGCCGAGCAGTACTTC. Its protein is CASSSRDRVAEQYF. The chain joins TRBV11-3 to TRBJ2-7; 9 nucleotides match TRBD1. Germline CDR1 SGHNT, CDR2 YENEEA. The CDR3 length is 14 residues. With 4 bases clipped from V and 6 bases from J, the junction kept 7 bases outside the gene matches.

CDR3 in amino acids: CASSQQAGVASTDTQYF. In DNA form, the CDR3 reads TGTGCCAGCAGCCAACAAGCGGGGGTGGCTAGCACAGATACGCAGTATTTT. The gene calls are TRBV14 and TRBJ2-3, with 8 bases fitting TRBD2. The CDR3 is 17 residues long. V was clipped by 2 bases and J by 0 bases; unmatched bases: 7. The germline CDR1 and CDR2 sequences are SGHDN and FVKESK.

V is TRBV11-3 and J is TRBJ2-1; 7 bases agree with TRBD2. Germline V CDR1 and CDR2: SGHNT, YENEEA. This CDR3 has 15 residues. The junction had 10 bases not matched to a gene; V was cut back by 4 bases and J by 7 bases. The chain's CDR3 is CASSWGSGGKNEQFF. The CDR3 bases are TGTGCCAGCAGCTGGGGTTCGGGAGGTAAAAATGAGCAGTTCTTC.

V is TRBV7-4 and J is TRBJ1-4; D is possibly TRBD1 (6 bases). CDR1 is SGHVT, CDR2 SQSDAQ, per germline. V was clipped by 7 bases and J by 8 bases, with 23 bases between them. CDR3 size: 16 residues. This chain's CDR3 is CASTLRGWGPSEKLFF. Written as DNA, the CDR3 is TGTGCCAGCACCCTGAGGGGGTGGGGACCCTCGGAAAAACTGTTTTTT.

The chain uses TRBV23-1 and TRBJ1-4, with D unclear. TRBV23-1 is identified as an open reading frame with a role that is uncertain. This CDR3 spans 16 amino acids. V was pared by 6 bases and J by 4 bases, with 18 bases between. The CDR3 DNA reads TGCGCCAGCAGCAAAGCCCCCACAGAGTATAATGAAAAACTGTTTTTT. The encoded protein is CASSKAPTEYNEKLFF.

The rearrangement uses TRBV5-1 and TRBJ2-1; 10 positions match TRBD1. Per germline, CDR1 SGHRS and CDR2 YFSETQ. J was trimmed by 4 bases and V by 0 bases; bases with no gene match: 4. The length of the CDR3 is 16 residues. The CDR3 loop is CASSLVRTGGYNEQFF. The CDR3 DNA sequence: TGCGCCAGCAGCTTGGTCAGGACAGGGGGTTACAATGAGCAGTTCTTC.